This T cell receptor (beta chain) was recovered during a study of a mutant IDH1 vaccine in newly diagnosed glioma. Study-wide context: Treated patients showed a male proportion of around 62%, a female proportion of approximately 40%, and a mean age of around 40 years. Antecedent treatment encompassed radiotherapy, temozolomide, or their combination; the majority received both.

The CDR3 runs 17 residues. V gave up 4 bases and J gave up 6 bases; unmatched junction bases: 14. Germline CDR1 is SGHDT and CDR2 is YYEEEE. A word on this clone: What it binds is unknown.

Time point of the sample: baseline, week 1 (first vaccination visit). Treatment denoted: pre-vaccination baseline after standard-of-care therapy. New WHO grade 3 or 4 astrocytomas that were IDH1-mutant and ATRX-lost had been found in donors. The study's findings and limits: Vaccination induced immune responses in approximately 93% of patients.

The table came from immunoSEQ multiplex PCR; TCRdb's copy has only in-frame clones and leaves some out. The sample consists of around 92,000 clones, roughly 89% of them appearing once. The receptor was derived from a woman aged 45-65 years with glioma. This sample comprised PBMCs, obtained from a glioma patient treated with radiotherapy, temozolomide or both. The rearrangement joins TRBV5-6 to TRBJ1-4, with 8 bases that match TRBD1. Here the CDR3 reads CASSAPRLQGGDEKLFF. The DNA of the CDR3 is TGTGCCAGCAGCGCCCCACGCCTACAGGGGGGGGATGAAAAACTGTTTTTT.